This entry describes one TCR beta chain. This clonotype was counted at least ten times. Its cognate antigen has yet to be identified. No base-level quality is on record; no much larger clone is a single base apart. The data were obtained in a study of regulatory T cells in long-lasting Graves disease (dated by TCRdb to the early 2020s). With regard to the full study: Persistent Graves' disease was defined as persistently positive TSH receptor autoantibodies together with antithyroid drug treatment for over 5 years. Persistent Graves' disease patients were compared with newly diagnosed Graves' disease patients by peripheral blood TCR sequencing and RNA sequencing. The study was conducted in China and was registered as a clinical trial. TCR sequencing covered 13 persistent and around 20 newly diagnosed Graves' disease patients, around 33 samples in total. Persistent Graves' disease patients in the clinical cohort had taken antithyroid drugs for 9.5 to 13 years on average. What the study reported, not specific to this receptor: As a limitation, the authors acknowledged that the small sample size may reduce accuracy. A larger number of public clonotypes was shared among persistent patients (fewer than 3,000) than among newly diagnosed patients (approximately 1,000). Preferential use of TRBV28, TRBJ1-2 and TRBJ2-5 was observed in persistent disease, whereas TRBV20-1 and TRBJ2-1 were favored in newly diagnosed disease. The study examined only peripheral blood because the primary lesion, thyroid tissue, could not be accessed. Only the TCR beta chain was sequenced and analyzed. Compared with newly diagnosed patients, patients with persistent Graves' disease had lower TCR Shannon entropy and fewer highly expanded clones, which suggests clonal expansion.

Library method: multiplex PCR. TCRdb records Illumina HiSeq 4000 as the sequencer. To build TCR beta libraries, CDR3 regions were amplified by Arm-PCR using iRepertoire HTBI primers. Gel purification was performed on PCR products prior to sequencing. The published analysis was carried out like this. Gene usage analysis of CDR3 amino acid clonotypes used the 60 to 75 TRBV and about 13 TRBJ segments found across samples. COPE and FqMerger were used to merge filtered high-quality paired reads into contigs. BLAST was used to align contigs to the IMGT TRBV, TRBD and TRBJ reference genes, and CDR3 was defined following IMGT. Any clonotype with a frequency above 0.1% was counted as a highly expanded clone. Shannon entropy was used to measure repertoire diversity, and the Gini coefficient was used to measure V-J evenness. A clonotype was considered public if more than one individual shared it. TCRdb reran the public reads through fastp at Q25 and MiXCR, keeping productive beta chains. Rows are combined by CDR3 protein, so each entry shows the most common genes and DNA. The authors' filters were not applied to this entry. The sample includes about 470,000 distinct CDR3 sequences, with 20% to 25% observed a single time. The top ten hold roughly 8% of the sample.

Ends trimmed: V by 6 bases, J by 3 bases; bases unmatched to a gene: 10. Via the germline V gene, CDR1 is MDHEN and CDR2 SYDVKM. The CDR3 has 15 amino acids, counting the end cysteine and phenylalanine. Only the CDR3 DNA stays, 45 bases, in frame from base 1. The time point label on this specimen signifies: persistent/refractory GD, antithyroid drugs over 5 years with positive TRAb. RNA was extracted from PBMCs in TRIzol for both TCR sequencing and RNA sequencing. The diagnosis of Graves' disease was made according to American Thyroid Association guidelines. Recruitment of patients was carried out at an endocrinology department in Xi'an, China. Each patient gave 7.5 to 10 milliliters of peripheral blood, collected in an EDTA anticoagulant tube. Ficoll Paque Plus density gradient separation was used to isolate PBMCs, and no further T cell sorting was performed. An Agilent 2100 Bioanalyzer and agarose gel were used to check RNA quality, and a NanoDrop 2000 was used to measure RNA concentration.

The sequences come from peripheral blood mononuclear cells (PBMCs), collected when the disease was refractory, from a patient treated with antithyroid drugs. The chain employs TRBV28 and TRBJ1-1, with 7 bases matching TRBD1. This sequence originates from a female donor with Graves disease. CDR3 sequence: CASRLRDSEYTEAFF. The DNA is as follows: TGTGCCAGCAGGCTTAGGGACAGCGAGTACACTGAAGCTTTCTTT.